The 12 T cell receptor beta chains below all came from one sample that was sequenced in a study of long-term antiretroviral therapy in people with HIV. Sequencing relied on immunoSEQ assay v3.0, run at survey level. The table came from immunoSEQ multiplex PCR; TCRdb's copy has only in-frame clones and leaves some out. The sample lists around 16,000 clones, around 84% occurring once. Here the sequenced sample was unsorted PBMCs, taken about 3.2 years after starting antiretroviral therapy. These receptors came from a woman between 35 and 50 years old with HIV.

The rearrangement links TRBV4-2 to TRBJ1-4; TRBD1 matches 7 bases. Unmatched junction bases numbered 10, after V lost 3 bases and J lost 6 bases. The CDR3 loop spans 16 amino acids. Germline lookup yields CDR1 LGHNA and CDR2 YNFKEQ. CDR3 DNA sequence: TGTGCCAGCAGCCACGCTACCAGGGGGAATCATGAAAAACTGTTTTTT. Its translation: CASSHATRGNHEKLFF.

This clone was seen only once. The genes are TRBV10-3 and TRBJ2-6, with a possible D match to TRBD1 (6 bases). The germline gives CDR1 ENHRY, CDR2 SYGVKD. The germline V and J ends were trimmed by 11 bases and 0 bases, with 17 bases remaining between them. The CDR3 covers 16 residues. The CDR3 here is CAVTPGDRSGANVLTF. CDR3 coding DNA: TGTGCCGTGACGCCAGGGGATCGCTCTGGGGCCAACGTCCTGACTTTC.

V and J are TRBV27 and TRBJ2-7; D remains ambiguous. In germline, CDR1 is MNHEY, CDR2 SMNVEV (reference sequence). With 6 bases removed from V and 4 bases from J, the gap between germline ends came to 16 bases. This CDR3 spans 14 amino acids. CDR3 amino acids: CASSRGMWGYEQYF. The CDR3 region has the DNA TGTGCCAGCAGCCGTGGAATGTGGGGTTACGAGCAGTACTTC.

The chain is built from TRBV6-1 and TRBJ1-5, with 9 bases aligning to TRBD1. J lost 5 bases, V lost 8 bases, and 7 bases had no gene match. CDR1 is MNHNS, CDR2 SASEGT, per germline. This CDR3 is 14 amino acids long. CDR3 DNA: TGTGCCAGCCGGGGACAGGGCAAATATCAGCCCCAGCATTTT. This codes for CASRGQGKYQPQHF.

The genes are TRBV5-6 and TRBJ2-1; 10 bases map to TRBD2. J was trimmed by 4 bases and V by 0 bases; bases with no gene match: 7. Germline-derived CDR1 and CDR2 are SGHDT and YYEEEE. This CDR3 is built from 17 residues. The CDR3 coding sequence is TGTGCCAGCAGCTTGGCTAGCGGGGGACCATCTTACAATGAGCAGTTCTTC. Amino acids: CASSLASGGPSYNEQFF.

This chain joins TRBV7-3 and TRBJ1-1, with 9 bases identical to TRBD1. CDR3 size: 14 residues. V lost 5 bases, J lost 2 bases, and 3 bases stayed unmatched. Germline CDR1 SGHTA, CDR2 FQGTGA. CDR3 in DNA: TGTGCCAGCAGCACGGGACAGGGCAACACTGAAGCTTTCTTT. It encodes CASSTGQGNTEAFF.

This chain connects TRBV29-1 to TRBJ2-5, with 8 bases identical to TRBD1. V dropped 4 bases and J dropped 5; count of bases not matched to a gene: 9. Germline V lookup: CDR1 SQVTM, CDR2 ANQGSEA. The CDR3 sequence is 14 residues long. CDR3 region: CSVGQGLSRETQYF. The CDR3 nucleotides are TGCAGCGTTGGACAGGGGTTAAGTCGGGAGACCCAGTACTTC.

The V and J genes are TRBV4-3 and TRBJ1-6; perhaps TRBD1 as D (6 bases). Trimming removed 2 bases from V and 5 bases from J, with 25 bases in between. Germline V gene sequence: CDR1 LGHNA, CDR2 YSLEER. This CDR3 has 20 residues. Here the CDR3 reads CASSQRWGQGNAADNSPLHF. The DNA of the CDR3 is TGCGCCAGCAGCCAACGATGGGGGCAGGGTAACGCGGCTGATAATTCACCCCTCCACTTT.

The rearrangement joins TRBV27 to TRBJ1-2; 8 bases match TRBD1. The CDR3 is 13 residues long. The trim removed 4 bases at V and 4 bases at J, leaving 2 bases unmatched. Germline CDR1 reads MNHEY; CDR2 reads SMNVEV (reference sequence). CDR3 amino acids: CASSSTGGYGYTF. CDR3 DNA: TGTGCCAGCAGTTCTACAGGGGGCTATGGCTACACCTTC.

The V and J genes are TRBV7-9 and TRBJ1-2; D is unclear. CDR1 is SEHNR, CDR2 FQNEAQ, per germline (reference sequence). The CDR3 sequence is 13 residues long. V lost 5 bases and J 8 bases, leaving 15 bases between the germline ends. CDR3 protein: CASSQDVNGGYTF. The DNA of the CDR3 is TGTGCCAGCAGCCAAGACGTTAATGGGGGCTACACCTTC.

This rearrangement joins TRBV30 to TRBJ1-1; D perhaps matches TRBD1 (6 bases). Germline CDR1 reads GTSNPN; CDR2 reads SVGIG (reference sequence). V was trimmed by 6 bases and J by 11 bases, leaving 16 bases between them. The CDR3 runs 11 residues. The CDR3 region has the DNA TGTGCCTGTACTACAGGGCCTGGGGCTTTCTTT. This gives the protein CACTTGPGAFF. The full variable domain, completed using reference TRBV30 and TRBJ1-1, is SQTIHQWPATLVQPVGSPLSLECTVEGTSNPNLYWYRQAAGRGLQLLFYSVGIGQISSEVPQNLSASRPQDRQFILSSKKLLLSDSGFYLCACTTGPGAFFGQGTRLTVV.

The chain recombines TRBV10-3 with TRBJ1-5; TRBD1 matches at 8 bases. V was pared by 5 bases and J by 10 bases, with 7 bases of the junction left unmatched. The CDR3 totals 13 residues. Germline V gene lookup returns CDR1 ENHRY and CDR2 SYGVKD. CDR3 sequence (DNA): TGTGCCATCAGTAGGGGACAGGACCACCCCCAGCATTTT. It specifies CAISRGQDHPQHF.